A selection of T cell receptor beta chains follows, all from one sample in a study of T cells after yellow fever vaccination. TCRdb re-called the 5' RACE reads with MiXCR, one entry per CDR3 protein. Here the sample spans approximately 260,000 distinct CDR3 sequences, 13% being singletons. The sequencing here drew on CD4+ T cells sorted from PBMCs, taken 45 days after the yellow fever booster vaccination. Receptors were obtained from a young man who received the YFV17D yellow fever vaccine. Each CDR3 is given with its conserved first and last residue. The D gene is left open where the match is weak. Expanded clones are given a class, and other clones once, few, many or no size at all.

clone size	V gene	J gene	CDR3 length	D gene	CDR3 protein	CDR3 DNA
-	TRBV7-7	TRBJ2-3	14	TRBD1	CASSPGTGRPIMYF	TGTGCTAGCAGCCCCGGGACAGGGAGGCCCATTATGTATTTT
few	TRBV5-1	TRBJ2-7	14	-	CASSLGAQTYEQYF	TGCGCCAGCAGCCTAGGGGCCCAAACCTACGAGCAGTACTTC
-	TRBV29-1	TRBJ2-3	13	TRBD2	CSARLAGTDTQYF	TGCAGCGCCCGACTAGCGGGCACAGATACGCAGTATTTT
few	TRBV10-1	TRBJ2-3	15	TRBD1	CASSEGQLSTDTQYF	TGCGCCAGCAGCGAGGGACAGCTAAGCACAGATACGCAGTATTTT
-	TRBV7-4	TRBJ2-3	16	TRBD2	CASSSSGERELDTQYF	TGTGCCAGCAGCTCCTCCGGGGAGCGGGAGCTAGATACGCAGTATTTT
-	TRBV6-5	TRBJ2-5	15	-	CASSYSWGSQETQYF	TGTGCCAGCAGTTACTCGTGGGGTTCCCAAGAGACCCAGTACTTC
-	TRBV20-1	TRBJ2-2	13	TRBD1	CSARTGGTGELFF	TGCAGTGCTAGAACAGGGGGGACCGGGGAGCTGTTTTTT
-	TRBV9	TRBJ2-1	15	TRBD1	CASSPSTGGYNEQFF	TGTGCCAGCAGCCCCTCGACAGGGGGCTACAATGAGCAGTTCTTC
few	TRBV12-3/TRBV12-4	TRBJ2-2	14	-	CASSFEGYTGELFF	TGTGCCAGCAGTTTTGAGGGATACACCGGGGAGCTGTTTTTT
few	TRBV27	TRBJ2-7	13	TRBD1	CASTRDRGDEQYF	TGTGCCAGCACCCGGGACAGGGGGGACGAGCAGTACTTC
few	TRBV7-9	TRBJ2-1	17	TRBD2	CASSFPKRGNSYNEQFF	TGTGCCAGCAGCTTCCCGAAGCGGGGGAACTCCTACAATGAGCAGTTCTTC
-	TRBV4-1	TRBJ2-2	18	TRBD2	CASSQGGLAGVGTGELFF	TGCGCCAGCAGCCAAGGAGGACTAGCGGGAGTGGGCACCGGGGAGCTGTTTTTT
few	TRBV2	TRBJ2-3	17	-	CASSEAGHGGLSDTQYF	TGTGCCAGCAGTGAAGCGGGCCACGGGGGCCTTTCAGATACGCAGTATTTT
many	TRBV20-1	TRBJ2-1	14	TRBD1	CSASNLDRANEQFF	TGCAGTGCGTCCAATCTGGACAGGGCCAATGAGCAGTTCTTC
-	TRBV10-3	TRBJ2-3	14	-	CAISESFNTDTQYF	TGTGCCATCAGTGAGTCGTTCAACACAGATACGCAGTATTTT
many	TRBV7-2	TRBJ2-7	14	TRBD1	CASSLGQGAYEQYF	TGCGCCAGCAGCTTGGGACAGGGGGCTTACGAGCAGTACTTC
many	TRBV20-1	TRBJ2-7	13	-	CSASAGGAYEQYF	TGCAGTGCTTCTGCAGGGGGGGCCTACGAGCAGTACTTC
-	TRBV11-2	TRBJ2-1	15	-	CASSFEGGRNNEQFF	TGTGCCAGCAGCTTCGAGGGCGGGCGTAACAATGAGCAGTTCTTC
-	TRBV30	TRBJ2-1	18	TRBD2	CACKGLAGEKVSYNEQFF	TGTGCCTGTAAAGGACTAGCGGGAGAAAAGGTGTCCTACAATGAGCAGTTCTTC
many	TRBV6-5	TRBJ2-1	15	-	CASSYGQSSYNEQFF	TGTGCCAGCAGTTACGGGCAAAGCTCCTACAATGAGCAGTTCTTC
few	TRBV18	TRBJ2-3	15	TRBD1	CASSGDRGQADTQYF	TGTGCCAGCTCCGGGGACAGGGGGCAAGCAGATACGCAGTATTTT
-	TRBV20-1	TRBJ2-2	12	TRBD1	CSCDRASGELFF	TGCAGCTGCGACAGGGCTTCCGGGGAGCTGTTTTTT
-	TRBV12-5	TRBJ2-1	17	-	CASGSSRQGHEYNEQFF	TGTGCTAGTGGCTCCTCCCGGCAGGGACATGAGTACAATGAGCAGTTCTTC
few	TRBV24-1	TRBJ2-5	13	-	CATSTGSVETQYF	TGTGCCACCAGTACAGGGAGCGTGGAGACCCAGTACTTC
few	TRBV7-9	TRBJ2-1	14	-	CASSPLTLLAAVFF	TGTGCCAGCAGCCCGCTAACCCTTCTAGCAGCCGTGTTCTTC
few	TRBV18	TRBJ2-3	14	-	CASSPGSPRDAQYF	TGTGCCAGCTCACCGGGGTCGCCGCGGGACGCGCAGTATTTT
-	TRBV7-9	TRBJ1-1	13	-	CASTEASGTEAFF	TGTGCCAGCACCGAGGCGTCTGGCACTGAAGCTTTCTTT
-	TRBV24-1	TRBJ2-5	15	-	CATSDELGGGETQYF	TGTGCCACCAGTGATGAGCTAGGAGGGGGGGAGACCCAGTACTTC
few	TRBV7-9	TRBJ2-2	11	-	CASSRPGELFF	TGTGCCAGCAGCAGGCCCGGGGAGCTGTTTTTT
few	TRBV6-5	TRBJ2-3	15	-	CASSYRMMGADTQYF	TGTGCCAGCAGTTACCGCATGATGGGGGCAGATACGCAGTATTTT
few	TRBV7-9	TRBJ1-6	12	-	CASSSTGTRIHF	TGTGCCAGCAGCTCAACCGGGACACGGATCCACTTT
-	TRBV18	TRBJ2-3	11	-	CASSRADTQYF	TGTGCCAGCTCACGAGCAGATACGCAGTATTTT
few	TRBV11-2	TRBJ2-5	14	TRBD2	CASSFGGRFETQYF	TGTGCCAGCAGCTTCGGCGGGAGGTTTGAGACCCAGTACTTC
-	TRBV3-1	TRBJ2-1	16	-	CASSQATAISYNEQFF	TGTGCCAGCAGCCAAGCGACGGCTATTTCTTACAATGAGCAGTTCTTC